This T cell receptor beta chain was observed in a study of blood T cell repertoires in COVID-19. For the study at large: The United States, Italy and Spain were the sources of the acute and convalescent COVID-19 samples. In each case, the material was cDNA or gDNA derived from T cells, B-cell-depleted T cells, or PBMCs.

The authors' processing: Amplification from reference gene primers served as the basis for estimated nucleated cell counts. Produced via immunoSEQ multiplex PCR; TCRdb's table is partial and in-frame only. The DNA was the basis for D and trimming; V, J and clone size are from that table. The sample consists of tens of thousands of clones, 88% of them appearing once. J gave up 5 bases and V 2 bases, and 3 bases lay outside the gene matches. This CDR3 spans 13 amino acids. Germline V gene sequence: CDR1 MDHEN, CDR2 SYDVKM. Input material: peripheral blood. The rearrangement links TRBV28 to TRBJ2-7; TRBD1 agrees at 7 bases. This receptor was identified in a woman older than 75 with acute or convalescent COVID-19. The CDR3 DNA is TGTGCCAGCAGTTTAACAGGGGTCCACGAGCAGTACTTC. It yields the protein CASSLTGVHEQYF. Full variable domain (outside the CDR3, taken from reference TRBV28 and TRBJ2-7): DVKVTQSSRYLVKRTGEKVFLECVQDMDHENMFWYRQDPGLGLRLIYFSYDVKMKEKGDIPEGYSVSREKKERFSLILESASTNQTSMYLCASSLTGVHEQYFGPGTRLTVT.